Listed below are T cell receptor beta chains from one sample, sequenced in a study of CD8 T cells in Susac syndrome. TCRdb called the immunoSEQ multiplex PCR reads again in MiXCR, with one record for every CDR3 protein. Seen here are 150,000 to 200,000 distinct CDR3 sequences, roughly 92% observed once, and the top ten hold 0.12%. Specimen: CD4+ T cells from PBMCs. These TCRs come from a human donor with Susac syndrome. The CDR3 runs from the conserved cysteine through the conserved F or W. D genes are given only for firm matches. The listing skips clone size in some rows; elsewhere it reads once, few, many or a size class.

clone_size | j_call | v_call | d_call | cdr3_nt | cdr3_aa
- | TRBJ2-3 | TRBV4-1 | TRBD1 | TGCGCCAGCAGCCAGACAGGGAATTGTTATTTT | CASSQTGNCYF
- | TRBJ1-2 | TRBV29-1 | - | TGCAGCGTATACAGGGTCAACTATGGCTACACCTTC | CSVYRVNYGYTF
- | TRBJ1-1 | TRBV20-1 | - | TGCAGTACGCGACGTGCAGGGAACACTGAAGCTTTCTTT | CSTRRAGNTEAFF
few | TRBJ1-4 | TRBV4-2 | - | TGTGCCAGCAGTCTGCAGGAAGCAGCAACTAATGAAAAACTGTTTTTT | CASSLQEAATNEKLFF
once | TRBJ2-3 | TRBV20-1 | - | TGCAGTGCTAGTCCTCAGACCAGCACAGATACGCAGTATTTT | CSASPQTSTDTQYF
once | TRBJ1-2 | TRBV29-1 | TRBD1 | TGCAGCGTTCGCACAGGGGACGGCTATGGCTACACCTTC | CSVRTGDGYGYTF
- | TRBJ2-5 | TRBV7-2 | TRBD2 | TGTGCCAGCAGCTCCCCTATAGCGGGGCCAGAGACCCAGTACTTC | CASSSPIAGPETQYF
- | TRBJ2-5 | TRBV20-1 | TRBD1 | TGCAGTGCTAGTAGGGGGACAGGGGGACCCCAAGAGACCCAGTACTTC | CSASRGTGGPQETQYF
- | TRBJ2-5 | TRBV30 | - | TGTGCCTGGAGTGTGTCTCTCCAAGAGACCCAGTACTTC | CAWSVSLQETQYF
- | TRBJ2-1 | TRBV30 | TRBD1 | TGTGCCTGGACCAGGGGGCTCTACAATGAGCAGTTCTTC | CAWTRGLYNEQFF
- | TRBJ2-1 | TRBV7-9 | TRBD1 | TGTGCCAGCAGCGCCGGGACAGGGGGGTTTTATAATGAGCAGTTCTTC | CASSAGTGGFYNEQFF
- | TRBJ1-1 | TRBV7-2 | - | TGTGCCAGCAGCTTTCTATCCACTGAAGCTTTCTTT | CASSFLSTEAFF
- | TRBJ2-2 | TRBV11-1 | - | TGTGCCAGCAGCTTAGCTGGACACCTGGCGAACACCGGGGAGCTGTTTTTT | CASSLAGHLANTGELFF
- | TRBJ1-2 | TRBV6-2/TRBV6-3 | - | TGTGCCAGCAGTACCAGGACAGAGAATGGCTACACCTTC | CASSTRTENGYTF
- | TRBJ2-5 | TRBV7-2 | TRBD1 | TGTGCCAGCAGCTTGGGACAGGGGGCTTTAATGGAGACCCAGTACTTC | CASSLGQGALMETQYF
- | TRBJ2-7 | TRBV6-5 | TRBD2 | TGTGCCAGCAGTCCCTATAGCGGGGGGGCCTACGAGCAGTACTTC | CASSPYSGGAYEQYF
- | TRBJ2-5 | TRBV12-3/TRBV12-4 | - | TGTGCCAGCAGTTTAATCCGGCTGCCCGAAGAGACCCAGTACTTC | CASSLIRLPEETQYF
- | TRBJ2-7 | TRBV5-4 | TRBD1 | TGTGCCAGCAGCTCCAGGGGGCAGGGCTCCTACGAGCAGTACTTC | CASSSRGQGSYEQYF
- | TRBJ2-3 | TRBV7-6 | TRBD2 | TGTGCCAGCAGCCCTTATGATCTCAGCGGGGTCACAGATACGCAGTATTTT | CASSPYDLSGVTDTQYF
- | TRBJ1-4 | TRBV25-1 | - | TGTGCCAGCAGTGAGACAGATGAAAAACTGTTTTTT | CASSETDEKLFF
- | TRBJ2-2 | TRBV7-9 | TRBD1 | TGTGCCAGCGCTGGGTTGACAGGGGGTCGCACCGGGGAGCTGTTTTTT | CASAGLTGGRTGELFF
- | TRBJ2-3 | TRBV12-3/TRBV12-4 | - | TGTGCCAGCAGTTTAGGGCGGGATACGCAGTATTTT | CASSLGRDTQYF
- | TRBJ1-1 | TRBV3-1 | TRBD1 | TGTGCCAGCAGCCAGCGAGGGGGCGATCCTGAAGCTTTCTTT | CASSQRGGDPEAFF
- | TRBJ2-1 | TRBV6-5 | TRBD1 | TGTGCCAGCAGGCGTGGGACAGATGAGCAGTTCTTC | CASRRGTDEQFF
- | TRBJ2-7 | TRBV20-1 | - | TGCAGTGCTCCGCCCGGACCGCTAAGGGGGCAGTACTTC | CSAPPGPLRGQYF
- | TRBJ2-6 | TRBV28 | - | TGTGCCAGCAGTTTTGGCCAGGCTGGGGCCAACGTCCTGACTTTC | CASSFGQAGANVLTF
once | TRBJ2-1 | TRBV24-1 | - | TGTGCCACCAGTGATTCAACGGCCCTTACCTACAATGAGCAGTTCTTC | CATSDSTALTYNEQFF
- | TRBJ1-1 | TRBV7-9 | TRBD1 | TGTGCCAGCAGCTCGGGACAGGGGATGACTGAAGCTTTCTTT | CASSSGQGMTEAFF
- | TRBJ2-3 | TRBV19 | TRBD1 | TGTGCCAGTAGTATGGGACAGGGTACTGGCACAGATACGCAGTATTTT | CASSMGQGTGTDTQYF
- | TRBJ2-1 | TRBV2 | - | TGTGCCAGCAGGGTGGGGGAAGGGAATGAGCAGTTCTTC | CASRVGEGNEQFF
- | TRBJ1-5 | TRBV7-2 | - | TGTGCCAGCAGCTTAGTCGCAGATAGCAATCAGCCCCAGCATTTT | CASSLVADSNQPQHF
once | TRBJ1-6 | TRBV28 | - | TGTGCCAGCATGGGGGGTTTTAGTTCACCCCTCCACTTT | CASMGGFSSPLHF